This paragraph reports one T cell receptor beta chain. The antigen is unknown. These data come from a study of T cell clonotyping in hematopoietic cell transplantation. Sequencing was performed with immunoSEQ multiplex PCR; in TCRdb, only in-frame clones are kept and a portion is missing. The sample shows 65,000 to 75,000 clones, over 90% of them seen only once. Study-wide results and limits: No sorting was done, leaving CD4 and CD8 contributions mixed. Broader posttransplant TCR repertoire diversity was predicted by graft donor and pretransplant recipient Inverse Simpson Index values. Pathologically expanded recipient clonotypes increased progressively from day 30 to day 180 as diversity fell.

The germline V gene encodes CDR1 MNHEY and CDR2 SVGAGI. The CDR3 contains 14 residues. V lost 0 bases and J lost 1, with 4 bases in between. The chain carries TRBV6-5 and TRBJ1-5; no clear D gene. The TCR originated in a man aged 45-60 years in good health. Some clones in this sample may be carry-over from other donors' samples. The sequenced material came from peripheral blood mononuclear cells. The CDR3: CASSYSSSNQPQHF. The CDR3 DNA reads TGTGCCAGCAGTTACTCTAGCAGCAATCAGCCCCAGCATTTT.